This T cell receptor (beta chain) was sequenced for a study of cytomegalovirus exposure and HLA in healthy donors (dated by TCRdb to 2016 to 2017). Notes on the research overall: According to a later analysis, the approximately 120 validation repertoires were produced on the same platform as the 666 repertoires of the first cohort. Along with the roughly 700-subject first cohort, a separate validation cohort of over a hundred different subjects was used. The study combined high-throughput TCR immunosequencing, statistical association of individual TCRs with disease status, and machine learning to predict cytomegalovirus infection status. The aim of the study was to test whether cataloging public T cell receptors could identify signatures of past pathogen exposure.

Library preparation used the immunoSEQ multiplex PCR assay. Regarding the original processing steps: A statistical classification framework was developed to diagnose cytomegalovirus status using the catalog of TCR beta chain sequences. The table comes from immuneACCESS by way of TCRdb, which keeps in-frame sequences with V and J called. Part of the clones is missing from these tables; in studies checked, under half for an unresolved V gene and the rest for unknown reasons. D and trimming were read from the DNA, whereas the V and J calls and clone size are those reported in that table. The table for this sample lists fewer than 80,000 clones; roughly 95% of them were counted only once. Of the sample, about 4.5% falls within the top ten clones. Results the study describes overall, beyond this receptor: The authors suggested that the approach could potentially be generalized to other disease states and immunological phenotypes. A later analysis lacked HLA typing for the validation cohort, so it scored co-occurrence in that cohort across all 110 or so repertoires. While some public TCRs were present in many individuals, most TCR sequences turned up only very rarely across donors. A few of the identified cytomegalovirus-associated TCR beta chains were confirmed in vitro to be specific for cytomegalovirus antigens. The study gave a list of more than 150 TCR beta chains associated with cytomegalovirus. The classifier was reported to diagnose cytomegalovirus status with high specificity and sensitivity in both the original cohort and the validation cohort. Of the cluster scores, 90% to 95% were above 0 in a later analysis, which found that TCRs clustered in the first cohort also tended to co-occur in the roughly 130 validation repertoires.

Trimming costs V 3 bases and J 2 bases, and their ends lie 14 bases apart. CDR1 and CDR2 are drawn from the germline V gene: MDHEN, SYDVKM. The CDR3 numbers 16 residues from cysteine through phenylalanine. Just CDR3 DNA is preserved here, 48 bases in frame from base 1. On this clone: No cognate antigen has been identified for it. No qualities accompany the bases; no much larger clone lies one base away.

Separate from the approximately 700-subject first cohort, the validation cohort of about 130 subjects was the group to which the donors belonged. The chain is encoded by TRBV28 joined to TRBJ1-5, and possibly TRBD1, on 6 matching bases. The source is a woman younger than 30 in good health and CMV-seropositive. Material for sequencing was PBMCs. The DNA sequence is TGTGCCAGCAGTTTGGGGGGGCTTCCGGGCAATCAGCCCCAGCATTTT. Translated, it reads CASSLGGLPGNQPQHF. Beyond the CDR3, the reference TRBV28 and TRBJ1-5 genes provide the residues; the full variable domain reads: DVKVTQSSRYLVKRTGEKVFLECVQDMDHENMFWYRQDPGLGLRLIYFSYDVKMKEKGDIPEGYSVSREKKERFSLILESASTNQTSMYLCASSLGGLPGNQPQHFGDGTRLSIL.